The 4 T cell receptor beta chains below come from one sample, sequenced in a study of shared clonotypes between healthy human individuals. Repertoires were generated with immunoSEQ multiplex PCR, while TCRdb's copy carries only in-frame clones and drops some. The data show 2,100,000 or so clones, with 90% to 97% seen just once and less than 0.15% held by the top ten. Sequences were obtained from naive CD4+ T cells sorted from blood. As to subset: CD45RA+ positively selected. Receptors originate from a man aged 18 to 29 in good health.

This chain links TRBV6-1 with TRBJ2-7; D is unclear. Germline CDR1 is MNHNS and CDR2 is SASEGT. Trimming pared 6 bases from V and 0 bases from J, leaving 15 bases between. The CDR3 runs 15 residues. CDR3 region: CASSEQYPSSYEQYF. The CDR3 DNA reads TGTGCCAGCAGCGAGCAGTACCCGAGCTCCTACGAGCAGTACTTC.

This chain joins TRBV7-2 and TRBJ1-5; the D is unclear. Germline lookup yields CDR1 SGHTA and CDR2 FQGNSA. The CDR3 totals 16 residues. V was trimmed by 8 bases and J by 3 bases, leaving 20 bases between them. CDR3 nucleotide sequence: TGTGCCAGCTCCCCGGTGGCAGTTTCCGTCAATCAGCCCCAGCATTTT. Translation gives CASSPVAVSVNQPQHF.

This chain connects TRBV2 to TRBJ1-3; a weak D match, TRBD1 (6 bases). Germline CDR1 SNHLY, CDR2 FYNNEI. Trimming removed 6 bases from V and 2 bases from J, with 17 bases in between. This CDR3 region has 16 residues. In DNA, the CDR3 is TGTGCCAGCAGCCGTAACGGGGGGCGAGCTGGAAACACCATATATTTT. Protein product: CASSRNGGRAGNTIYF.

This clone appeared a few times. V and J are TRBV7-9 and TRBJ1-5; D possibly corresponds to TRBD1 (5 bases). This CDR3 contains 14 residues. Trimming stripped 5 bases from V and 2 bases from J, with 10 bases between. The V gene's germline CDR1 is SEHNR and CDR2 FQNEAQ (reference sequence). This CDR3 is CASSPWGGNQPQHF. Written as DNA, the CDR3 is TGTGCCAGCAGCCCATGGGGGGGCAATCAGCCCCAGCATTTT.